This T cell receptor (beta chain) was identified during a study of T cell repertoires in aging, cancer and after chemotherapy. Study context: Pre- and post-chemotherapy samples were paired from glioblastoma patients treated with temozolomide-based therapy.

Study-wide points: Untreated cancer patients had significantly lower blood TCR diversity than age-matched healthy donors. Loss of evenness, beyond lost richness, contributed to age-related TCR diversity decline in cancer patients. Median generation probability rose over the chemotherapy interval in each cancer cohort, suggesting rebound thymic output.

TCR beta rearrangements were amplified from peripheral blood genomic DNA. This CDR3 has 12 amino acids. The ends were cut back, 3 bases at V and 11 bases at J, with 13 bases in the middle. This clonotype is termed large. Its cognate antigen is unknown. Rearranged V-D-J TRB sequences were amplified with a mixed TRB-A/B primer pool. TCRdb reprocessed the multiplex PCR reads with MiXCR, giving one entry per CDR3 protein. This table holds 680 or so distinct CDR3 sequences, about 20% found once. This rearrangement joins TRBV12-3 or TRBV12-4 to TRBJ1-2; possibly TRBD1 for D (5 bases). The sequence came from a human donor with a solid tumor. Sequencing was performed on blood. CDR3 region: CASSLDGGLYTF. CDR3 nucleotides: TGTGCCAGCAGTTTGGACGGGGGACTGTACACCTTC.